The TCR beta chain under discussion was sequenced for a study of memory CD4+ T cells and cytomegalovirus serostatus. Study overall: Healthy Belgian adult donors included about nine CMV-positive and approximately 25 CMV-negative people. The study's findings and limits: Median bootstrapped AUC for CMV status was about 0.95 originally, 0.9 to 0.93 US-trained.

CDR1 SGHVS and CDR2 FQNEAQ come from the germline V gene. CDR3 size: 13 residues. Trimming stripped 5 bases from V and 8 bases from J, with 15 bases between. Authors' analysis steps: Out-of-frame sequences were removed, leaving 2 million to 2.5 million distinct TCRbeta sequences. Clones were sequenced by immunoSEQ multiplex PCR, and TCRdb holds only the in-frame ones, with some missing. The DNA gave D and trimming, while V, J and clone size come from that table. The repertoire holds fewer than 50,000 clones, with about 80% as singletons. Single viable CD3+CD4+CD8-CD45RO+ cells were sorted as the memory CD4+ T cells. CD4+ T cells were isolated by positive magnetic selection. This clone was counted only a few times. Antigen specificity is unknown.

What was sequenced was memory CD4+ T cells from blood. This chain joins TRBV7-8 and TRBJ1-2, with D unclear. The TCR originated in an adult in good health and CMV-seronegative. The CDR3 protein is CASSQDGPEGYTF. In DNA form, the CDR3 reads TGTGCCAGCAGCCAGGACGGCCCGGAAGGCTACACCTTC.